These T cell receptor beta chains were read from a single sample in a study of cytomegalovirus exposure and HLA in healthy donors. Generated by immunoSEQ multiplex PCR, the TCRdb table keeps only in-frame clones and is missing some. The table shows some 150,000 clones, with approximately 80% occurring only once. The source material was PBMCs. The origin of the receptors is a young man in good health and CMV-seropositive. Both conserved end residues are part of each CDR3. A D gene is named only where the DNA matches it firmly. Clone sizes are given selectively: once, few, many, or a class where the clone is expanded.

TRBV11-2	NA	TRBJ1-5	NA	TGTGCCAGCAGCTTAGATCAGGGCGGCAATCAGCCCCAGCATTTT	CASSLDQGGNQPQHF
TRBV5-1	NA	TRBJ1-1	TRBD1	TGCGCCAGCAGCTTATTACCGGGACAGTCGAACACTGAAGCTTTCTTT	CASSLLPGQSNTEAFF
TRBV5-1	NA	TRBJ2-3	NA	TGCGCCAGCAGCTTCGGGGCAGATACGCAGTATTTT	CASSFGADTQYF
TRBV19	NA	TRBJ1-2	NA	TGTGCCAGTAGTATTCGGGGGAACTATGGCTACACCTTC	CASSIRGNYGYTF
TRBV28	NA	TRBJ2-7	TRBD2	TGTGCCAGCAGTACCTGGGGACTAGCGCCCGACTACGAGCAGTACTTC	CASSTWGLAPDYEQYF
TRBV4-1	NA	TRBJ2-7	TRBD2	TGCGCCAGCAGCCAAGGGGCGGGAGGCCCCTACGAGCAGTACTTC	CASSQGAGGPYEQYF
TRBV7-9	NA	TRBJ2-3	TRBD1	TGTGCCAGCAGCCTTACGTCCGGACAGGGCACAGATACGCAGTATTTT	CASSLTSGQGTDTQYF
TRBV7-8	NA	TRBJ2-5	TRBD2	TGTGCCAGCAACCAGCGGGAGGGCCGGGAGACCCAGTACTTC	CASNQREGRETQYF
TRBV4-2	NA	TRBJ2-1	TRBD2	TGTGCCAGCAGCCCATCAGCGGGAGGGTACAATGAGCAGTTCTTC	CASSPSAGGYNEQFF
TRBV27	few	TRBJ2-3	TRBD2	TGTGCCAGCAGCTTACTAGCGCGGAGCACAGATACGCAGTATTTT	CASSLLARSTDTQYF
TRBV5-1	NA	TRBJ2-3	TRBD2	TGCGCCAGCAGCACCCTAGCGGGAGGCAGCACAGATACGCAGTATTTT	CASSTLAGGSTDTQYF
TRBV6-6	NA	TRBJ1-2	TRBD1	TGTGCCAGCAGTCGGGACAGCGGCCTGGTCTCTGGCTACACCTTC	CASSRDSGLVSGYTF
TRBV19	NA	TRBJ2-5	TRBD2	TGTGCCAGTAGTTTAGCGGGAGGGCCGGAGACCCAGTACTTC	CASSLAGGPETQYF
TRBV18	NA	TRBJ2-7	TRBD1	TGTGCCAGCTCACCACCTACAGGGGGACTCGAGCAGTACTTC	CASSPPTGGLEQYF
TRBV29-1	NA	TRBJ1-2	TRBD1	TGCAGCGTTTCCGGACAGGGGGCACACTATGGCTACACCTTC	CSVSGQGAHYGYTF
TRBV4-2	NA	TRBJ2-7	TRBD2	TGTGCCAGCAGCCAAGATACGGGGGGAGTGAAGTACGAGCAGTACTTC	CASSQDTGGVKYEQYF
TRBV7-9	NA	TRBJ1-2	NA	TGTGCCAGCAGCTCCTATGGACAGCTTAACTATGGCCACACCTTC	CASSSYGQLNYGHTF
TRBV7-8	NA	TRBJ2-7	NA	TGTGCCAGCAGCTTAGAAGCGACAGTCTCCTACGAGCAGTACTTC	CASSLEATVSYEQYF
TRBV6-5	few	TRBJ2-2	NA	TGTGCCAGCAGTAAACCTATCACCGGGGAGCTGTTTTTT	CASSKPITGELFF
TRBV5-1	NA	TRBJ2-2	NA	TGCGCCAGCAGCTTAGAAGGGGCAGGAAACACCGGGGAGCTGTTTTTT	CASSLEGAGNTGELFF
TRBV5-5	NA	TRBJ1-5	TRBD1	TGTGCCAGCAGCCGGGGGACAGAAAATCAGCCCCAGCATTTT	CASSRGTENQPQHF
TRBV13	NA	TRBJ1-3	NA	TGTGCCAGCAGCATAGGACGGTACTCTGGAAACACCATATATTTT	CASSIGRYSGNTIYF
TRBV27	NA	TRBJ1-1	NA	TGTGCCAGCAGTCCCCCGGGAGATCCAAGGTTAGCTTTCTTT	CASSPPGDPRLAFF
TRBV28	NA	TRBJ1-4	NA	TGTGCCAGCAGTTTAGGGGGCCACGCAACTAATGAAAAACTGTTTTTT	CASSLGGHATNEKLFF
TRBV5-4	NA	TRBJ2-7	TRBD2	TGTGCCAGCAGCTTTCCTCGGGCGGGAGGGGGTACCTACGAGCAGTACTTC	CASSFPRAGGGTYEQYF
TRBV6-1	NA	TRBJ1-4	NA	TGTGCCAGCAGTGAAGTGGGGGCTCACAGTGAAAAACTGTTTTTT	CASSEVGAHSEKLFF
TRBV15	NA	TRBJ2-7	NA	TGTGCCACCAGCAGACCCATCGGGGAGTCCTACGAGCAGTACTTC	CATSRPIGESYEQYF
TRBV6-5	NA	TRBJ2-3	NA	TGTGCCAGCAGCCCCGGGACACCCACAGATACGCAGTATTTT	CASSPGTPTDTQYF
TRBV7-9	NA	TRBJ2-5	TRBD1	TGTGCCAGCAGCTTAGGGGACAGAGGGGCGGGAGAGACCCAGTACTTC	CASSLGDRGAGETQYF
TRBV5-1	NA	TRBJ2-7	TRBD2	TGCGCCAGCAGCCCGGCACTAGCGGGAGCTTCCGAGCAGTACTTC	CASSPALAGASEQYF
TRBV10-1	once	TRBJ2-3	TRBD1	TGCGCCAGCAGTGAGTCGAGCAGGACAGGGGGCAGCACAGATACGCAGTATTTT	CASSESSRTGGSTDTQYF
TRBV2	NA	TRBJ1-5	NA	TGTGCCAGCAGTGAGGACAGCCGCAATCAGCCCCAGCATTTT	CASSEDSRNQPQHF
TRBV28	NA	TRBJ1-5	NA	TGTGCCAGCAGACTCCGAGAGAAAAATCAGCCCCAGCATTTT	CASRLREKNQPQHF
TRBV4-3	NA	TRBJ1-1	TRBD1	TGCGCCAGCAGCCACGTACAGGACAGGGGTAGCGCTGAAGCTTTCTTT	CASSHVQDRGSAEAFF
TRBV27	NA	TRBJ2-7	TRBD1	TGTGCCAGCAGTTCGGATGGGGACAGGGGGCCTTACGAGCAGTACTTC	CASSSDGDRGPYEQYF
TRBV27	NA	TRBJ1-5	NA	TGTGCCAGCAGACAGGACGGTTATAGCAATCAGCCCCAGCATTTT	CASRQDGYSNQPQHF
TRBV6-5	NA	TRBJ2-1	NA	TGTGCCAGCAGTTACTCGACTATTCGGGGTTACAATGAGCAGTTCTTC	CASSYSTIRGYNEQFF
TRBV11-1	NA	TRBJ2-1	TRBD1	TGTGCCAGCAGCTCGGACAGGGGGGCCTACAATGAGCAGTTCTTC	CASSSDRGAYNEQFF
TRBV28	NA	TRBJ2-7	NA	TGTGCCAGCAGACCCCCTGGTAGGGGCGAGCAGTACTTC	CASRPPGRGEQYF
TRBV7-8	NA	TRBJ2-1	TRBD2	TGTGCCAGCAGCTTAGGCGGGAGGGGAGCCTACAATGAGCAGTTCTTC	CASSLGGRGAYNEQFF
TRBV5-1	NA	TRBJ2-5	NA	TGCGCCAGCAGCTTGGGGGTAGCTGGAGAGACCCAGTACTTC	CASSLGVAGETQYF
TRBV5-4	NA	TRBJ2-5	TRBD2	TGTGCCAGCAGCTTGGGACTAGCGGGAGCGGAGACCCAGTACTTC	CASSLGLAGAETQYF
TRBV7-2	NA	TRBJ1-1	TRBD1	TGTGCCAGCAGCGCGCGACAGGGTGACACTGAAGCTTTCTTT	CASSARQGDTEAFF
TRBV5-1	NA	TRBJ2-7	TRBD1	TGCGCCAGCAGCTGGTCGGGACAGGGGCCATACGAGCAGTACTTC	CASSWSGQGPYEQYF
TRBV30	NA	TRBJ2-3	NA	TGTGCCTGGAGTGATGGTAGCGGTCCCTATCGAGGACAGTATTTT	CAWSDGSGPYRGQYF
TRBV4-2	NA	TRBJ2-7	TRBD1	TGTGCCAGCAGCCAAGATTCGGCAGGGGGCTACGAGCAGTACTTC	CASSQDSAGGYEQYF
TRBV19	NA	TRBJ2-3	TRBD2	TGTGCCAGCGGAGCGGGAGGGAGCACAGATACGCAGTATTTT	CASGAGGSTDTQYF
TRBV9	NA	TRBJ2-2	NA	TGTGCCAGCAGCGTAGTTCAGGGGGGCAACACCGGGGAGCTGTTTTTT	CASSVVQGGNTGELFF
TRBV4-2	NA	TRBJ2-7	NA	TGTGCCAGCAGCCAAGTGTCTGGGTCGGGCGAGCAGTACTTC	CASSQVSGSGEQYF
TRBV28	NA	TRBJ1-4	NA	TGTGCCAGCAGTTTAAACAGTTATGCAACTAATGAAAAACTGTTTTTT	CASSLNSYATNEKLFF
TRBV27	NA	TRBJ1-2	NA	TGTGCCAGCAGTTATCGGGGAAGTCGTGGCTACACCTTC	CASSYRGSRGYTF
TRBV7-2	NA	TRBJ2-7	TRBD1	TGTGCCAGCAGCTCCACTAACAGGGGGATCATCGAGCAGTACTTC	CASSSTNRGIIEQYF
TRBV29-1	NA	TRBJ1-2	TRBD1	TGCAGCGCAGTTGCCCGACAGGGGGTTCAGGGCTACACCTTC	CSAVARQGVQGYTF
TRBV9	NA	TRBJ1-2	NA	TGTGCCAGCAGCGGGAGTATGAACTATGGCTACACCTTC	CASSGSMNYGYTF
TRBV5-1	few	TRBJ1-1	TRBD1	TGCGCCAGCAGGGTGACAGGGGTAGGGAGGAACACTGAAGCTTTCTTT	CASRVTGVGRNTEAFF